This TCR beta chain was sequenced for a study of OX40 agonist ivuxolimab in advanced cancers. Broadly, across the study: The costimulatory receptor OX40 (CD134) was targeted by ivuxolimab, a fully human IgG2 agonistic monoclonal antibody. Intravenous ivuxolimab was administered to patients every 2 weeks at six dose levels: 0.01, 0.1, 0.3, 1.5, 3 and 10 mg/kg. Of the 52 patients in dose escalation, about 19 had hepatocellular carcinoma, some 15 had melanoma, 9 had renal cell carcinoma and 9 had head and neck cancer. In the dose-escalation cohort, 82.7% of patients were male, and the mean age was approximately 55 years, with a range of roughly 20 to 85. Patients were allowed to have had prior anti-PD-1, anti-PD-L1 or anti-CTLA-4 therapy, and around two fifths of the dose-escalation patients had been treated with checkpoint inhibitors. Partial responses occurred in three dose-escalation patients, of whom one had hepatocellular carcinoma and two had cutaneous melanoma. The purpose of peripheral TCRbeta sequencing was to test whether ivuxolimab changed TCR sequence diversity and led to clonal T-cell expansion. The monotherapy dose-escalation portion (N = 52 patients) of the phase I ivuxolimab trial is reported in the paper.

Clipping removes 4 bases from V and 3 bases from J, with 4 as the unmatched junction base count. From cysteine to phenylalanine, the CDR3 is 13 amino acids long. The retained sequence is limited to the CDR3, 39 bases, with the frame set at the first base. Looking up the germline V gene yields CDR1 SGDLS and CDR2 YYNGEE. To sequence the TCRbeta CDR3 region, genomic DNA was isolated from the sorted cells. The immunoSEQ Assay was used to sequence the TCRbeta CDR3 regions. This is the immuneACCESS table as TCRdb keeps it, with only in-frame sequences that have V and J called. A part of the clones is gone; compared with another copy, unresolved V genes explain less than half, and the rest is unexplained. The sample profile shows about 87,000 clones; over 80% of them were found once. Around 0.88% of the sample lies in the top ten. Note on this clone: The antigen it recognizes is unknown. No base qualities exist here, and no much larger clone lies one base off it.

Overall study results and their limits: At doses from 0.1 to 3.0 mg/kg, clonal expansion was seen in both CD4+ and CD8+ blood T cells between baseline and week 6. After ivuxolimab, more expanded clones were found on average in CD8+ T cells than in CD4+ T cells. Partial responders in the 0.1-3.0 mg/kg groups had among the lowest normalized peripheral clonal expansion, especially among CD8+ T cells. Which antigens the clonally expanded peripheral T cells were specific for was not determined. Low levels of normalized T-cell clonal expansion were also seen in some patients who did not respond.

Patients with autoimmune disease history or receiving systemic immunosuppression were excluded from the trial. In every dose cohort, peripheral blood was drawn for TCR sequencing at baseline, cycle 4 day 1, and cycle 7 day 1. Samples were obtained from an open-label, multicenter, first-in-human phase I dose-escalation trial of ivuxolimab. Adults with locally advanced or metastatic melanoma, renal cell, hepatocellular, or head and neck squamous cell carcinoma were enrolled in the trial. Before TCR sequencing, CD4+ T cells and CD8+ T cells were sorted from peripheral blood as separate populations. Source: CD4+ or CD8+ T cells sorted from blood, taken in a trial of the OX40 agonist ivuxolimab. The chain was built from TRBV9 and TRBJ2-7; 7 bases in between match TRBD1. This TCR came from an adult with an advanced solid tumor such as melanoma, head and neck, liver or kidney cancer. In nucleotides, the sequence is TGTGCCAGCAGCTCCGGGACAGTCTACGAGCAGTACTTC. Translated, this is CASSSGTVYEQYF.